This TCR beta chain was retrieved from a study of cytomegalovirus exposure and HLA in healthy donors. Study-level findings and limits: A few V segments could not be told apart, such as TRBV6-2 and TRBV6-3, and were left out. The authors judged a highly shared variant cluster likely a sequencing artifact.

The germline V and J ends were trimmed by 0 bases and 8 bases, with 17 bases remaining between them. The CDR3 is 15 amino acids. Germline V CDR1 and CDR2: SGDLS, YYNGEE. Notes on this clone: As yet, its antigen is unknown.

Amplification used 60 Vbeta primers and 13 Jbeta primers. Data came from immunoSEQ multiplex PCR; TCRdb stores just in-frame clones and leaves some out. Found here are more than 85,000 clones, under 85% of them singletons; the top ten hold roughly 1.9%. The source material was PBMCs. The chain couples TRBV9 to TRBJ1-2, with no clear D. The clonotype comes from a man aged 25-45 years in good health and CMV-seronegative. CDR3 protein: CASSVGGLSLPGYTF. The CDR3 nucleotides read TGTGCCAGCAGCGTAGGCGGGCTATCCCTACCCGGCTACACCTTC.